This TCR beta chain was sequenced in a study of blood T cell repertoires in COVID-19. TCRdb's table, derived via immunoSEQ multiplex PCR, lists solely in-frame clones and lacks some. The sample includes some 350,000 clones, roughly 86% of them seen just once. This CDR3 is built from 15 residues. Germline V CDR1 and CDR2: LGHDT, YNNKEL (reference sequence). The germline V and J ends were trimmed by 3 bases and 4 bases, with 12 bases remaining between them. The sample taken for sequencing was PBMCs or T cells enriched from blood (not recorded which). The sequence came from a woman aged 25 to 39 who had recovered from COVID-19. The chain combines TRBV3-1 (or the pseudogene TRBV3-2) with TRBJ2-2; D perhaps matches TRBD2 (5 bases). CDR3 nucleotide sequence: TGTGCCAGCAGCCATGACGCGGGTGGCACCGGGGAGCTGTTTTTT. Translating gives CASSHDAGGTGELFF.